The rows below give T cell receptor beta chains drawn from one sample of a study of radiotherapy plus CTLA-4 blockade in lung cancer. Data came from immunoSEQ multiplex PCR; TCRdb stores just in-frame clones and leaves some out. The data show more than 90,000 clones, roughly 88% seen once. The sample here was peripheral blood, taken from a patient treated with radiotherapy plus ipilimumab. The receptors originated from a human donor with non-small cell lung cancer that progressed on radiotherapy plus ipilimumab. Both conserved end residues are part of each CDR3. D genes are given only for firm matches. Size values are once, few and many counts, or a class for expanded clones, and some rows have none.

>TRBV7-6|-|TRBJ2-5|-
TGTGCCAGCAGCCGACGACGTGGGGAGACCCAGTACTTC
CASSRRRGETQYF
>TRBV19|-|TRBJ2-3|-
-
CASTSGASDTQYF
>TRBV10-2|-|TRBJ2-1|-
TGCGCCAGCAGTGATGGCTTTACCTACAATGAGCAGTTCTTC
CASSDGFTYNEQFF
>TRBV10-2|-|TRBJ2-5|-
TGCGCCAGCAGTGAGTCCAAACGGGAGAGGTCCCCCCAAGAGACCCAGTACTTC
CASSESKRERSPQETQYF
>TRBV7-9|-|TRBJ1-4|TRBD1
TGTGCCAGCAGCCCCGGGACAGGGCAAAATTGGCGTGAAAAACTGTTTTTT
CASSPGTGQNWREKLFF
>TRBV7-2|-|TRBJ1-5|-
TGTGCCAGCAGCTTTAGTGGGAAGAGCAATCAGCCCCAGCATTTT
CASSFSGKSNQPQHF
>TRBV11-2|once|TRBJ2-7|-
TGTGCCAGCAGCTTAGGGGGGGTCTCATACAAGCAGTACTTC
CASSLGGVSYKQYF
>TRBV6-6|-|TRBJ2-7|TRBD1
TGTGCCAGCAGTGTCCGGGACAGGATTCTCTACGAGCAGTACTTC
CASSVRDRILYEQYF
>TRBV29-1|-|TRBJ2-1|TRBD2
TGCAGCGTTAGCGGGACCTACAATGAGCAGTTCTTC
CSVSGTYNEQFF
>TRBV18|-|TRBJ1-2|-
TGTGCCAGCTCACCAACGAGGGGGGGAGTCTATGGCTACACCTTC
CASSPTRGGVYGYTF
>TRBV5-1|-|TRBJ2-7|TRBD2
TGCGCCAGCAGCCCGACCGGACTAGCGGGAGCCCACGAGCAGTACTTC
CASSPTGLAGAHEQYF
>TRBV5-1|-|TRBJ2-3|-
TGCGCCAGCAAGGGGGACCCAAGCACAGATACGCAGTATTTT
CASKGDPSTDTQYF
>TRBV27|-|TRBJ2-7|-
TGTGCCAGCACCTTGGGCGTTCCCCCTCACTACGAGCAGTACTTC
CASTLGVPPHYEQYF
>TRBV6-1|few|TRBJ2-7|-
TGTGCCAGCAGATTTGACAGATACGAGCAGTACTTC
CASRFDRYEQYF
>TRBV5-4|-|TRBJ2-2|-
TGTGCCAGCAGCTTGGCCGGACTAATAACCGGGGAGCTGTTTTTT
CASSLAGLITGELFF
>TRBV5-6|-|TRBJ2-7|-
TGTGCCAGCAGCCCGACAGGCACCTACGAGCAGTACTTC
CASSPTGTYEQYF
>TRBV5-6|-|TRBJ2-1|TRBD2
TGTGCCAGCAGCCCTCGACTAGCTGATAATGAGCAGTTCTTC
CASSPRLADNEQFF
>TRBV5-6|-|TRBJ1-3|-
TGTGCCAGCAGCTTAAGCTGGGGAAGAGTTCTCTCTGGAAACACCATATATTTT
CASSLSWGRVLSGNTIYF
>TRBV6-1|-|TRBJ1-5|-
TGTGCCAGCAGCCTCGGACCTATTCAAGATCCCCAGCATTTT
CASSLGPIQDPQHF
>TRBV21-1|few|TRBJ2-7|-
TGTGCCAGCAGCAAAGTAAACCGGGACAGGGAGCCCGTCTCCTACGAGCAGTACTTC
CASSKVNRDREPVSYEQYF
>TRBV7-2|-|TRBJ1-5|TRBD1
TGTGCCAGCAGCTTTTCGGGACAGGGAGGGAATCAGCCCCAGCATTTT
CASSFSGQGGNQPQHF
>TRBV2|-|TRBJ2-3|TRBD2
TGTGCCAGCAGTGGACTAGCGGGACCCACAGATACGCAGTATTTT
CASSGLAGPTDTQYF
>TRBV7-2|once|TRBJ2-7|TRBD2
TGTGCCAGCAGGGCTTCGGCGGGGCTAGCGGGAGCGAAGTACTTC
CASRASAGLAGAKYF
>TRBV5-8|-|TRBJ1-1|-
TGTGCCAGCAGCTTGGGATCTACGTGGCTGGCTTTCTTT
CASSLGSTWLAFF
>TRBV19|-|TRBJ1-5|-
TGTGCCAGTAGTGCGGGGGCTACCAGCCACCCCCAGCATTTT
CASSAGATSHPQHF
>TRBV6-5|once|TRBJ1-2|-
TGTGCCAGCAGAATTCAAGGAGGGGGTGGCTACACCTTC
CASRIQGGGGYTF
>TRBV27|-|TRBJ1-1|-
TGTGCCAGCACCACCCACAGGAGCTTGAACACTGAAGCTTTCTTT
CASTTHRSLNTEAFF
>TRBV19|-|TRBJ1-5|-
TGTGCCAGTAGTAACGACGGCGATCAGCCCCAGCATTTT
CASSNDGDQPQHF
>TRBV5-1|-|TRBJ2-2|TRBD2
TGCGCCAGCAGCTTGGAACTAGCGGGAGTAAACGGGGAGCTGTTTTTT
CASSLELAGVNGELFF
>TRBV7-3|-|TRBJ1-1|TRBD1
TGTGCCAGCAGCCCATCAGGGGGAGACACTGAAGCTTTCTTT
CASSPSGGDTEAFF
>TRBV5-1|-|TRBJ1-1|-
TGCGCCAGCAGCTTGTCCCCCCAGCGGGAAACACTTTTGAACACTGAAGCTTTCTTT
CASSLSPQRETLLNTEAFF
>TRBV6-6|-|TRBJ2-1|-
TGTGCCAGCCTTCGACAGGCCCCCTCCTACAATGAGCAGTTCTTC
CASLRQAPSYNEQFF
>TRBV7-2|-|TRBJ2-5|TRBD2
TGTGCCAGCAGCCCTCGACTAGCGGGAGAACAGGAGACCCAGTACTTC
CASSPRLAGEQETQYF
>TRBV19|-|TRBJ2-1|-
TGTGCCAGTAGTATTGATGGACGGAACAATGAGCAGTTCTTC
CASSIDGRNNEQFF
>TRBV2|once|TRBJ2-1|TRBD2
TGTGCCAGCCGACTAGCGGGAGTCTACAATGAGCAGTTCTTC
CASRLAGVYNEQFF
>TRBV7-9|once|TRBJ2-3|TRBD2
TGTGCCAGCAGCAATAGCGGGAGCACAGATACGCAGTATTTT
CASSNSGSTDTQYF
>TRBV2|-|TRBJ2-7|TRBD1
TGTGCCAGCAGAGGGGACAGGGGCACCTACGAGCAGTACTTC
CASRGDRGTYEQYF
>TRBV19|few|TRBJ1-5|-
TGTGCCAGTAGTATAGAGGGTACGGGGGCGGGGAGCAATCAGCCCCAGCATTTT
CASSIEGTGAGSNQPQHF
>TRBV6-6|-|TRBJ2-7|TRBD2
TGTGCCAGCAGGCCTAGCGGAAGCCCCTACGAGCAGTACTTC
CASRPSGSPYEQYF
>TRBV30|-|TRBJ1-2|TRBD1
TGTGCCTGGAGTGAGCCGGGACAGGGTGTCCACACCTTC
CAWSEPGQGVHTF
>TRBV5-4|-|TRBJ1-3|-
TGTGCCACATACACCGGGAGCCAATCGTCTGGAAACACCATATATTTT
CATYTGSQSSGNTIYF
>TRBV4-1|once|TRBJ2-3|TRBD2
TGCGCCAGCAGCCAAGTCATTCTAGCGGGAGCGAACACAGATACGCAGTATTTT
CASSQVILAGANTDTQYF
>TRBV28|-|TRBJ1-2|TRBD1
TGTGCCAGCAGCCCAGGGGGTTCTAACTATGGCTACACCTTC
CASSPGGSNYGYTF
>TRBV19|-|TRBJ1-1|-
TGTGCCAGTATCCAGAACACTGAAGCTTTCTTT
CASIQNTEAFF
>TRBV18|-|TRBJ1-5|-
TGTGCCAGCTCACCGGCACAGACCTATCAGCCCCAGCATTTT
CASSPAQTYQPQHF
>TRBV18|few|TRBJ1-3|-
TGTGCCAGCTCAGAAGATCGGAGTTCTGGAAACACCATATATTTT
CASSEDRSSGNTIYF
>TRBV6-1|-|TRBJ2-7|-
TGTGCCAGCAAATACCCGGGACTTCCGTCCTACGAGCAGTACTTC
CASKYPGLPSYEQYF
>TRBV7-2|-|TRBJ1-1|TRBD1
TGTGCCAGCAGCTTCAACTATCGGACAGGGAACACTGAAGCTTTCTTT
CASSFNYRTGNTEAFF
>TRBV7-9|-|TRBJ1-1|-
TGTGCCAGCAGCCTTTCGACCGAGAACACTGAAGCTTTCTTT
CASSLSTENTEAFF
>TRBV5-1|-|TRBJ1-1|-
TGCGCCAGCAGCAACGGGCAGGAGAAGGTTTCCACTGAAGCTTTCTTT
CASSNGQEKVSTEAFF
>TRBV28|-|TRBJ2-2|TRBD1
TGTGCCAGCACAGGCCCCCTGGGACAGGGGGGTTCGGGCGGGGAGCTGTTTTTT
CASTGPLGQGGSGGELFF
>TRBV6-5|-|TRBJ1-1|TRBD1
TGTGCCAGCAGTTATGAGGGGGCTCGGACTGAAGCTTTCTTT
CASSYEGARTEAFF
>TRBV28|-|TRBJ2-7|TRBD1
TGTGCCAGCAGCATTCTTGCCAGGGGGCAAGGGGGAGAGCAGTACTTC
CASSILARGQGGEQYF